These 18 T cell receptor beta chains were all obtained from the same sample, sequenced in a study of PD-1 blockade in mismatch repair-deficient tumors (dated by TCRdb to about 2017). This sample's time point label indicates: peripheral blood before pembrolizumab. Library generation was performed with the immunoSEQ multiplex PCR assay. Not all clones reach the TCRdb copy of this immuneACCESS table, which keeps in-frame sequences only. Checked studies attribute under half of the gap to unresolved V genes and leave the rest unexplained. For this sample the table gives tens of thousands of clones, of which less than 85% were detected only once. The ten largest clones add up to over 2.5% of the sample. The specimen was PBMCs, collected before pembrolizumab treatment. The receptors derive from an adult with mismatch repair-deficient cancer.

The chain has TRBV6-6 and TRBJ1-5; D is perhaps TRBD1 (6 bases). The CDR3 contains 15 residues. Trimming stripped 2 bases from V and 3 bases from J, with 11 bases between. Germline CDR1 is MNHNY and CDR2 is SVGAGI (reference sequence). The CDR3 DNA follows: TGTGCCAGCAGTTACCCAACAGGGAACAATCAGCCCCAGCATTTT. Translation gives CASSYPTGNNQPQHF.

The chain employs TRBV27 and TRBJ2-7, with a tentative D call TRBD2 (6 bases). The CDR3 has 14 amino acids. CDR1 and CDR2 from the germline V gene are MNHEY and SMNVEV (reference sequence). The V end was cut by 7 bases, the J end by 6 bases, with 19 bases between. CDR3 nucleotide sequence: TGTGCCAGCAACGCTCGAATCAACGGGGGCGAGCAGTACTTC. Protein sequence: CASNARINGGEQYF.

The CDR3 spells CAISDLGQGEFEQYF. The DNA for the CDR3 is TGTGCCATCAGTGACTTGGGACAGGGGGAATTTGAGCAGTACTTC. The chain employs TRBV10-3 and TRBJ2-7; 11 bases map to TRBD1. CDR3 length: 15 amino acids. Losses at the gene ends were 3 bases for V and 7 bases for J; bases not matched to a gene: 8. Germline V CDR1 and CDR2: ENHRY, SYGVKD.

This chain uses TRBV27 with TRBJ1-6; D ambiguous. Germline V gene data show CDR1 as MNHEY and CDR2 as SMNVEV (reference sequence). The CDR3 spans 16 residues. V was trimmed by 7 bases and J by 0 bases, leaving 13 bases between them. The DNA of the CDR3 is TGTGCCAGCACTAACCAGTGGAGCTCCTATAATTCACCCCTCCACTTT. Translation gives CASTNQWSSYNSPLHF.

This chain joins TRBV5-3 and TRBJ1-5; TRBD1 aligns across 8 bases. TRBV5-3 is recorded as an ORF, its role being uncertain. Losses at the gene ends were 4 bases for V and 0 bases for J; bases not matched to a gene: 6. CDR3 length equals 16 residues. The CDR3 DNA reads as TGTGCCAGAAGCAGGGGACAGGCAAATAGCAATCAGCCCCAGCATTTT. It encodes CARSRGQANSNQPQHF.

This clone was recorded only once. CDR3 protein: CASSSSSGSTYNEQFF. The CDR3 coding sequence is TGTGCCAGCAGTTCCTCTAGCGGGTCTACCTACAATGAGCAGTTCTTC. The chain is built from TRBV7-2 and TRBJ2-1, with TRBD2 matching over 8 bases. V shed 6 bases, J shed 2 bases, and the junction held 9 bases outside the gene matches. Germline V gives CDR1 SGHTA, CDR2 FQGNSA. CDR3 length: 16 residues.

The chain carries TRBV18 and TRBJ2-2; 9 nucleotides align to TRBD2. The CDR3 runs to 15 residues. Germline CDR1 reads KGHSH; CDR2 reads LQKENI. Germline trimming cut 5 bases from V and 6 bases from J; bases unmatched to any gene: 7. This CDR3 is CASSYLAGRPGELFF. The CDR3 DNA reads as TGTGCCAGCTCATACCTAGCGGGGCGTCCCGGGGAGCTGTTTTTT.

The V gene is TRBV11-2, the J gene TRBJ1-2, with D unresolved. This CDR3 has 16 amino acids. Trimming took off 2 bases at V and 0 bases at J, with 13 bases between the two ends. Germline V CDR1 and CDR2: SGHAT, FQNNGV. DNA of the CDR3: TGTGCCAGCAGCTTATCCCCCGCCGCAGCTAACTATGGCTACACCTTC. Translation: CASSLSPAAANYGYTF. The full variable domain, its missing parts supplied by reference TRBV11-2 and TRBJ1-2, is EAGVAQSPRYKIIEKRQSVAFWCNPISGHATLYWYQQILGQGPKLLIQFQNNGVVDDSQLPKDRFSAERLKGVDSTLKIQPAKLEDSAVYLCASSLSPAAANYGYTFGSGTRLTVV.

The chain is built from TRBV5-1 and TRBJ1-4; no firm D call. This CDR3 is built from 15 residues. V was cut by 0 bases and J by 8 bases, with 14 bases left in between. Germline values: CDR1 SGHRS, CDR2 YFSETQ. CDR3 coding DNA: TGCGCCAGCAGCTTGGCCAGCGGGGTCAGGGAAAAACTGTTTTTT. Protein sequence: CASSLASGVREKLFF.

CDR3 bases: TGTGCCAGCTCACCATGGGGCGGGAGCGGTTACAATGAGCAGTTCTTC. This encodes CASSPWGGSGYNEQFF. The V gene is TRBV18, the J gene TRBJ2-1; 7 bases are a match to TRBD2. Per the germline V gene, CDR1 is KGHSH and CDR2 is LQKENI. The CDR3 sequence is 16 residues long. The trim removed 2 bases at V and 4 bases at J, leaving 8 bases unmatched.

This chain connects TRBV5-1 to TRBJ2-3; 8 bases agree with TRBD2. The CDR3 loop spans 16 amino acids. With V trimmed by 2 bases and J by 4 bases, 9 bases remained unmatched. Germline V gene data show CDR1 as SGHRS and CDR2 as YFSETQ. This chain's CDR3 is CASSLGGRRGADTQYF. Written as DNA, the CDR3 is TGCGCCAGCAGCTTAGGCGGGAGGAGGGGCGCAGATACGCAGTATTTT.

This chain joins TRBV28 and TRBJ1-1; D might be TRBD1 (6 bases). This CDR3 has 13 amino acids. Trimming removed 5 bases from V and 5 bases from J, with 12 bases in between. Germline V gene data show CDR1 as MDHEN and CDR2 as SYDVKM. The CDR3 region is CASSQGRGTEAFF. The CDR3, as DNA: TGTGCCAGCAGTCAGGGGAGGGGGACTGAAGCTTTCTTT. The variable domain in full, completed from reference TRBV28 and TRBJ1-1, reads DVKVTQSSRYLVKRTGEKVFLECVQDMDHENMFWYRQDPGLGLRLIYFSYDVKMKEKGDIPEGYSVSREKKERFSLILESASTNQTSMYLCASSQGRGTEAFFGQGTRLTVV.

The chain is built from TRBV19 and TRBJ1-5, with 7 bases matching TRBD1. The CDR3 consists of 15 residues. Germline-derived CDR1 and CDR2 are LNHDA and SQIVND (reference sequence). With 4 bases clipped from V and 4 bases from J, the junction kept 7 bases outside the gene matches. For the CDR3, the DNA is TGTGCCAGTAGTACGCTTGGGACAGTAAATCAGCCCCAGCATTTT. The encoded protein is CASSTLGTVNQPQHF.

The chain combines TRBV10-1 with TRBJ1-1, with a tentative D call TRBD1 (6 bases). Germline V gene data show CDR1 as WNHNN and CDR2 as SYGVQD (reference sequence). The CDR3 consists of 16 residues. Trimming cost V 0 bases and J 1 base, with 12 bases left between them. This CDR3 is CASSESPGGSNTEAFF. For the CDR3, the DNA is TGCGCCAGCAGTGAGTCCCCGGGGGGCTCGAACACTGAAGCTTTCTTT.

The sample holds one count of this clone. V gene TRBV6-5 combines with J gene TRBJ1-3; the D is unclear. This CDR3 comprises 13 residues. Per the germline V gene, CDR1 is MNHEY and CDR2 is SVGAGI. V was cut by 4 bases and J by 2 bases, with 6 bases left in between. The CDR3 is CASSSRAGNTIYF. The CDR3 region has the DNA TGTGCCAGCAGTTCCCGGGCTGGAAACACCATATATTTT.

CDR3 region: CASRGQVEAFF. CDR3 sequence (DNA): TGTGCCAGCAGGGGGCAGGTTGAAGCTTTCTTT. The V gene is TRBV6-5, the J gene TRBJ1-1; D might be TRBD1 (5 bases). Germline V CDR1 and CDR2: MNHEY, SVGAGI. Trimming took off 6 bases at V and 7 bases at J, with 9 bases between the two ends. This CDR3 is built from 11 residues.

This clone was recorded once. V gene TRBV7-9 combines with J gene TRBJ1-5, with TRBD1 as a possible D gene (6 bases). V dropped 1 base and J dropped 11 bases, with 18 bases sitting between them. This CDR3 comprises 15 residues. Per the germline V gene, CDR1 is SEHNR and CDR2 is FQNEAQ (reference sequence). The CDR3 nucleotides read TGTGCCAGCAGCTTAGGAGGACGGGCCGAGGGGGCCCAGCATTTT. Translating gives CASSLGGRAEGAQHF.

The chain links TRBV27 to TRBJ1-6; D gene ambiguous. Per germline, CDR1 MNHEY and CDR2 SMNVEV (reference sequence). Between the trimmed V and J ends, which lost 1 base and 8 bases, there was a span of 15 bases. The length of the CDR3 is 16 residues. The CDR3 protein is CASSLFAASGYSPLHF. CDR3 in DNA: TGTGCCAGCAGTTTATTTGCCGCATCGGGTTATTCACCCCTCCACTTT.